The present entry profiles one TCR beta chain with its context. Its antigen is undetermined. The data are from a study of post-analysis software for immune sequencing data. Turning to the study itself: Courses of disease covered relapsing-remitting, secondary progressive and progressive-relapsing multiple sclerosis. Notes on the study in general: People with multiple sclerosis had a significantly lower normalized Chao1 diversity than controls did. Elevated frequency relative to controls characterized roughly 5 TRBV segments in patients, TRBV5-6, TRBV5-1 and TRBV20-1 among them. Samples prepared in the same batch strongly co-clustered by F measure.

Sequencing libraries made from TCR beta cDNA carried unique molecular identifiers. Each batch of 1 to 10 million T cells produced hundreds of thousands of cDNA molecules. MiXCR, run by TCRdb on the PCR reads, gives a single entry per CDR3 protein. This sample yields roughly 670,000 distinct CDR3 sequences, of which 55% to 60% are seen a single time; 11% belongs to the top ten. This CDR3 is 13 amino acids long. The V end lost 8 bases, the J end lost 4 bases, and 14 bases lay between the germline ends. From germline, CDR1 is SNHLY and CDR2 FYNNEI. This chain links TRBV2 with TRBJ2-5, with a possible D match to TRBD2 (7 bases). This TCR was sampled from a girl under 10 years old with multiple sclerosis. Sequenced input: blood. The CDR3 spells CASGRGLGETQYF. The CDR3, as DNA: TGTGCCAGCGGGAGGGGGTTAGGAGAGACCCAGTACTTC.